This T cell receptor beta chain was identified during a study of low-dose radiotherapy and immunotherapy resistance in tumors. The CDR3 sequence is 11 residues long. V was shortened by 3 bases and J by 9 bases, with 9 bases between the two germline ends. Germline values: CDR1 DFQATT, CDR2 SNEGSKA (reference sequence). TRAV- and TRBV-specific primers primed first-strand cDNA, covering alpha and beta chains. Amplification, which lasted roughly 22 PCR cycles, used a constant-region primer and V-primer adapter to amplify TCRs. TCRdb reprocessed the reads with MiXCR, giving one entry per CDR3 protein. The sample shows approximately 70,000 distinct CDR3 sequences, around 29% of them seen only once. At least ten counts were recorded for this clonotype. The sample's time point: before trial treatment.

The receptor was derived from a female donor with ovarian cancer. V and J are TRBV20-1 and TRBJ2-1; D is unclear. Source: PBMCs, taken before treatment. The CDR3 is CSASPRIEQFF. DNA of the CDR3: TGCAGTGCTAGCCCTCGGATTGAGCAGTTCTTC.